This T cell receptor (beta chain) was retrieved from a study of blood T cell repertoires in COVID-19 (TCRdb year 2020). Regarding the research as a whole: Samples from collaborators originated in the United States, Italy and Spain and spanned both the acute and convalescent phases of COVID-19. The dataset comprised deeply sampled blood TCRbeta repertoires from subjects exposed to, actively infected with, or recovered from COVID-19. The samples were drawn from the first 160 participants of the ongoing ImmuneRACE study and from some 1,300 subjects provided by 6 global collaborators. The prospective study material was composed of cDNA or gDNA derived from T cells, B-cell-depleted T cells, or PBMCs. Sample metadata almost always included a de-identified subject ID, COVID-19 status, age in years and sex. A freely available public database, intended as a resource for researchers studying the immune response to SARS-CoV-2, is where the repertoires were released. Where HLA class I and class II types were available, the types were taken from metadata supplied by the sample provider, not from assay-based typing.

The immunoSEQ Assay, a bias-controlled multiplex PCR, was used to amplify TCRbeta CDR3 regions from genomic DNA. The source study handled its data this way. The number of nucleated cells in each sample was estimated by amplification of reference gene primers within the assay. To quantify the absolute abundance of each unique TCRbeta CDR3 rearrangement, sequence reads were collapsed and filtered. Productive Simpson clonality was computed per sample as the square root of Simpson's diversity index over productive rearrangements. TCRdb retrieved this table from immuneACCESS and kept in-frame rearrangements only. Not all clones are present; in checked studies, unresolved V genes account for under half, and no reason is known for the remainder. V, J and clone size are taken as reported in that table, and D and trimming were inferred from the DNA itself. The sample table lists about 77,000 clones, roughly nine tenths of them with a count of one. Of the sample, 16% is held by the ten largest clones.

Comment on this clone: Its cognate antigen has yet to be identified. No base quality values were provided; no much bigger clone lies one nucleotide off.

Beyond this particular receptor, the publication reports: How much clinical and demographic metadata was included differed by source and by participant, and the metadata was provided uncurated.

The collaborating institutions used their own protocols to collect whole blood in K2EDTA tubes. For TCRbeta analysis, collaborators shipped samples as frozen whole blood, isolated PBMCs, or DNA extracted from either of those sample types. The cysteine opens and the phenylalanine closes a CDR3 of 19 amino acids. Only the CDR3 part of the read is kept: 57 bases, read in frame from the first base. The germline V gene gives CDR1 as SGHTA and CDR2 as FQGNSA. Trimming takes 1 base off V and 9 bases off J; junction bases not matched to a gene: 15. Here the chain combines TRBV7-2 and TRBJ2-1; TRBD2 matches 13 bases in the middle. This TCR came from a woman aged 80 or older with active or convalescent COVID-19. The material sequenced was peripheral blood. The encoded CDR3 is CASSLVGPQLAGGLSEQFF. DNA sequence: TGTGCCAGCAGCTTAGTAGGTCCCCAACTAGCGGGGGGGCTTAGTGAGCAGTTCTTC.